A selection of T cell receptor beta chains follows, all from one sample in a study of cytomegalovirus exposure and HLA in healthy donors. Profiling relied on immunoSEQ multiplex PCR, and the TCRdb table lists in-frame clones only, not all of them. The data hold some 100,000 clones, with roughly 88% observed a single time. The source material was PBMCs. These receptors all come from a woman aged 18-30 years in good health and CMV-seronegative. Each CDR3 is given with its conserved first and last residue. D genes are given only for firm matches. The size entry is marked missing in some rows and otherwise reads once, few, many or a size class.

d_call,clone_size,v_call,j_call,cdr3_aa,cdr3_nt
-,-,TRBV7-2,TRBJ1-1,CASSQPDRIAEAFF,TGTGCCAGCAGCCAACCTGACAGGATCGCTGAAGCTTTCTTT
-,-,TRBV19,TRBJ2-1,CASSFSTVDEQFF,TGTGCCAGTAGTTTTTCAACAGTGGATGAGCAGTTCTTC
-,-,TRBV7-9,TRBJ2-5,CASSPQGGETQYF,TGTGCCAGCAGCCCGCAGGGTGGGGAGACCCAGTACTTC
TRBD1,-,TRBV4-1,TRBJ2-3,CACMTGSSTDTQYF,TGCGCCTGCATGACAGGGAGCAGCACAGATACGCAGTATTTT
-,-,TRBV6-5,TRBJ2-1,CASSYWGGGRNEQFF,TGTGCCAGCAGTTATTGGGGCGGGGGCCGCAATGAGCAGTTCTTC
-,-,TRBV27,TRBJ1-3,CASSLFGLGGRVGNTIYF,TGTGCCAGCAGTTTATTCGGGTTGGGGGGGCGTGTTGGAAACACCATATATTTT
TRBD1,-,TRBV5-4,TRBJ1-1,CASSFAGQGDVGTEAFF,TGTGCCAGCAGCTTTGCGGGACAGGGGGATGTTGGCACTGAAGCTTTCTTT
-,-,TRBV7-2,TRBJ2-2,CASSRQSGNTGELFF,TGTGCCAGCAGCCGTCAGAGCGGGAACACCGGGGAGCTGTTTTTT
-,-,TRBV28,TRBJ2-7,CASSSRGLAIYEQYF,TGTGCCAGCAGTTCGCGGGGGCTAGCGATCTACGAGCAGTACTTC
-,-,TRBV18,TRBJ2-1,CASSPPVFQGRDYNEQFF,TGTGCCAGCTCACCACCGGTGTTTCAGGGGCGAGATTACAATGAGCAGTTCTTC
-,few,TRBV4-1,TRBJ2-1,CATRIPGTYNEQFF,TGCGCCACCCGGATACCAGGGACCTACAATGAGCAGTTCTTC
TRBD1,-,TRBV18,TRBJ2-5,CASRQGQETQYF,TGTGCCAGCAGACAGGGCCAAGAGACCCAGTACTTC
TRBD1,-,TRBV7-9,TRBJ2-7,CASVTGESREQYF,TGTGCCAGCGTCACAGGGGAATCGCGGGAGCAGTACTTC
TRBD2,once,TRBV7-2,TRBJ2-3,CASSYRPGLAGGPTDTQYF,TGTGCCAGCAGCTACCGCCCGGGACTAGCGGGGGGCCCCACAGATACGCAGTATTTT
-,-,TRBV7-2,TRBJ2-7,CASSWADSNYEQYF,TGTGCCAGCAGCTGGGCGGACTCTAACTACGAGCAGTACTTC
-,-,TRBV15,TRBJ1-4,CATSSYQGSSLGKLFF,TGTGCCACCAGCAGCTACCAGGGTTCTTCTTTAGGAAAACTGTTTTTT
-,-,TRBV5-1,TRBJ1-1,CASTPGTLGTEAFF,TGCGCCAGCACCCCTGGGACTCTGGGAACTGAAGCTTTCTTT
-,-,TRBV27,TRBJ2-7,CASSLFGRDYEQYF,TGTGCCAGCAGTTTATTCGGCAGGGACTACGAGCAGTACTTC
TRBD1,-,TRBV27,TRBJ2-6,CASSFLLGQVSSGANVLTF,TGTGCCAGCAGTTTCCTCCTCGGACAGGTATCCTCTGGGGCCAACGTCCTGACTTTC
-,-,TRBV28,TRBJ2-6,CASSRSLWKGVGTGANVLTF,TGTGCCAGTTCACGAAGTTTATGGAAAGGGGTAGGGACTGGGGCCAACGTCCTGACTTTC
-,few,TRBV5-6,TRBJ1-3,CASSPPSGNTIYF,TGTGCCAGCAGCCCCCCGTCTGGAAACACCATATATTTT
-,-,TRBV28,TRBJ1-2,CASSFLWSYYGYTF,TGTGCCAGCAGTTTTTTGTGGAGCTACTATGGCTACACCTTC
-,few,TRBV21-1,TRBJ2-6,CASTSTEANVLTF,TGTGCCAGCACCTCGACAGAGGCCAACGTCCTGACTTTC
TRBD1,-,TRBV6-1,TRBJ2-7,CASSVTGGPSYEQYF,TGTGCCAGCAGTGTAACAGGGGGTCCTTCCTACGAGCAGTACTTC
TRBD1,-,TRBV28,TRBJ1-2,CASSTTGDKGYTF,TGTGCCAGCAGCACTACAGGGGATAAAGGCTACACCTTC
-,few,TRBV5-1,TRBJ1-3,CASSLGPIGDTIYF,TGCGCCAGCAGCTTGGGTCCGATCGGGGACACCATATATTTT
TRBD1,-,TRBV28,TRBJ1-5,CASNPGQGFQPQHF,TGTGCCAGCAACCCGGGACAGGGGTTTCAGCCCCAGCATTTT
TRBD2,once,TRBV9,TRBJ2-1,CASSASSGSSNEQFF,TGTGCCAGCAGCGCTTCTAGCGGGAGTTCGAATGAGCAGTTCTTC
TRBD2,once,TRBV7-9,TRBJ2-1,CASSISSGGYNEQFF,TGTGCCAGCAGCATTTCTAGCGGGGGATACAATGAGCAGTTCTTC
-,-,TRBV5-5,TRBJ1-1,CASSDPEITEAFF,TGTGCCAGCAGCGATCCTGAGATCACTGAAGCTTTCTTT
TRBD1,once,TRBV7-3,TRBJ2-5,CASSSPGQGKETQYF,TGTGCCAGCAGCTCCCCGGGACAGGGGAAAGAGACCCAGTACTTC
-,once,TRBV28,TRBJ1-2,CASSSDSDYTF,TGTGCCAGCAGTTCAGACAGTGACTACACCTTC
-,-,TRBV10-3,TRBJ2-3,CAIGQLSTDTQYF,TGTGCCATCGGGCAGCTAAGCACAGATACGCAGTATTTT
TRBD2,-,TRBV7-9,TRBJ2-1,CSSSPSGGAGYNEQFF,TGTTCCAGCAGCCCTAGCGGGGGGGCGGGGTACAATGAGCAGTTCTTC
-,-,TRBV4-3,TRBJ2-7,CASSQELGQGPYEQYF,TGCGCCAGCAGCCAAGAGCTGGGGCAGGGTCCATACGAGCAGTACTTC
-,-,TRBV28,TRBJ2-3,CASSLTQAGGGQYF,TGTGCCAGCAGTTTAACACAGGCCGGGGGTGGGCAGTATTTT
-,-,TRBV6-6,TRBJ2-5,CASSYSRLETQYF,TGTGCCAGCAGTTACTCGCGCTTGGAGACCCAGTACTTC
-,-,TRBV2,TRBJ1-6,CASMSVSSYNSPLHF,TGTGCCAGCATGTCCGTTTCCTCCTATAATTCACCCCTCCACTTT
TRBD1,-,TRBV28,TRBJ1-6,CASRTTGGEDSPLHF,TGTGCCAGCAGAACCACAGGGGGCGAGGATTCACCCCTCCACTTT
-,few,TRBV5-6,TRBJ1-1,CASSHSRTEAFF,TGTGCCAGCAGCCACTCCAGGACTGAAGCTTTCTTT
TRBD2,few,TRBV7-9,TRBJ2-1,CSSSIGTSGRRRGNEQFF,TGTTCCAGCAGCATTGGGACTAGCGGGAGGCGGAGGGGCAATGAGCAGTTCTTC
-,-,TRBV10-1,TRBJ2-2,CASSEFTGRSTGELFF,TGCGCCAGCAGTGAGTTTACGGGTAGGAGCACCGGGGAGCTGTTTTTT
-,-,TRBV28,TRBJ1-5,CASSYSAEPQHF,TGTGCCAGCAGTTATTCGGCGGAGCCCCAGCATTTT
TRBD1,-,TRBV4-2,TRBJ1-1,CASSQDLGTGGEAFF,TGTGCCAGCAGCCAAGATCTGGGGACAGGGGGCGAAGCTTTCTTT
TRBD1,-,TRBV7-3,TRBJ2-7,CASSPTGTGSSYEQYF,TGTGCCAGCAGCCCGACCGGGACAGGATCCTCCTACGAGCAGTACTTC
-,-,TRBV7-9,TRBJ2-7,CASSLTGSAYEQYF,TGTGCCAGCAGCTTGACGGGTAGCGCCTACGAGCAGTACTTC
TRBD2,-,TRBV7-2,TRBJ2-7,CASSFRGGLVYEQYF,TGTGCCAGCAGCTTCCGGGGGGGCCTGGTCTACGAGCAGTACTTC
TRBD1,-,TRBV7-9,TRBJ1-1,CASSPRTGGSGPNTEAFF,TGTGCCAGCAGCCCGCGGACAGGGGGTTCAGGTCCGAACACTGAAGCTTTCTTT
TRBD2,-,TRBV19,TRBJ2-7,CASSIGLAGRTYEQYF,TGTGCCAGTAGTATAGGACTAGCGGGCCGGACTTACGAGCAGTACTTC
-,-,TRBV5-6,TRBJ2-1,CASSFFRNSYNEQFF,TGTGCCAGCAGTTTTTTCCGGAACAGCTACAATGAGCAGTTCTTC
-,-,TRBV7-9,TRBJ2-1,CASSYTQRRIYEQFF,TGTGCCAGCAGCTACACCCAGCGCCGAATATATGAGCAGTTCTTC
-,-,TRBV27,TRBJ1-1,CASTPGSGNTEAFF,TGTGCCAGCACCCCAGGCAGCGGGAACACTGAAGCTTTCTTT
TRBD2,-,TRBV6-1,TRBJ2-7,CASTGLAGSLYEQYF,TGTGCCAGCACAGGACTAGCGGGTTCTCTTTACGAGCAGTACTTC
-,-,TRBV27,TRBJ1-2,CASSLNRDLYYGYTF,TGTGCCAGCAGTTTGAACAGGGACCTCTACTATGGCTACACCTTC
-,-,TRBV6-1,TRBJ1-5,CASTPEVNQPQHF,TGTGCCAGCACCCCAGAAGTTAATCAGCCCCAGCATTTT